One T cell receptor beta chain is described in this entry. Antigen unknown. TCRdb keeps only in-frame clones here, not all; method: immunoSEQ multiplex PCR. Among around 300,000 clones listed, around nine tenths were seen once. The data stem from a study of cytomegalovirus exposure and HLA in healthy donors. The CDR3 covers 13 residues. Looked up from germline, CDR1 is WSHSY and CDR2 is SAAADI. V lost 8 bases and J lost 6, with 17 bases in between. General study results and limits: Cytomegalovirus-associated TCR beta chains were listed, numbering roughly 150. Reportedly, diagnosis of cytomegalovirus status by the classifier showed high specificity and sensitivity.

The genes are TRBV10-2 and TRBJ2-7; TRBD2 is a possible D gene (6 bases). Sample: PBMCs. The source of this sequence is a woman aged 18-30 years in good health and CMV-seronegative. This CDR3 reads CASGVLASGEQYF. DNA of the CDR3: TGCGCCAGCGGGGTTCTAGCGTCAGGCGAGCAGTACTTC.